The rows below give T cell receptor beta chains drawn from one sample of a study of cytomegalovirus exposure and HLA in healthy donors. Generated by immunoSEQ multiplex PCR, the TCRdb table keeps only in-frame clones and is missing some. Counted here are some 150,000 clones, roughly 80% occurring once; the ten biggest clones make up 1.5% to 2%. Material for sequencing was PBMCs. Receptors originate from a female donor in good health and CMV-seronegative. The CDR3 runs from the conserved cysteine through the conserved F or W. D genes are given only for firm matches. Only some rows state a clone size, as once, few, many or a class for expanded clones.

d_gene: -
v_gene: TRBV15
abundance: once
j_gene: TRBJ1-6
CDR3aa: CATSTIPGLDPPLHF
CDR3nt: TGTGCCACCAGCACTATCCCGGGACTAGATCCACCCCTCCACTTT

d_gene: TRBD2
v_gene: TRBV18
abundance: -
j_gene: TRBJ2-2
CDR3aa: CASSPLSPSGTTGNTGELFF
CDR3nt: TGTGCCAGCTCACCACTCTCCCCTAGCGGGACAACCGGGAACACCGGGGAGCTGTTTTTT

d_gene: TRBD1
v_gene: TRBV12-5
abundance: few
j_gene: TRBJ1-2
CDR3aa: CASGFLGQGAEGYTF
CDR3nt: TGTGCTAGTGGTTTTCTGGGACAGGGGGCAGAGGGCTACACCTTC

d_gene: -
v_gene: TRBV5-5
abundance: few
j_gene: TRBJ2-7
CDR3aa: CASSSPGTGHYEQYF
CDR3nt: TGTGCCAGCAGCTCGCCGGGCACAGGGCACTACGAGCAGTACTTC

d_gene: -
v_gene: TRBV27
abundance: once
j_gene: TRBJ1-5
CDR3aa: CASKARNQPQHF
CDR3nt: TGTGCCAGCAAAGCACGCAATCAGCCCCAGCATTTT

d_gene: -
v_gene: TRBV2
abundance: few
j_gene: TRBJ2-7
CDR3aa: CAISRGGTYEQYF
CDR3nt: TGTGCCATATCACGAGGGGGTACCTACGAGCAGTACTTC

d_gene: TRBD1
v_gene: TRBV7-8
abundance: -
j_gene: TRBJ1-4
CDR3aa: CASSLGQGDEKLFF
CDR3nt: TGTGCCAGCAGCTTGGGGCAGGGGGATGAAAAACTGTTTTTT

d_gene: -
v_gene: TRBV6-5
abundance: -
j_gene: TRBJ2-7
CDR3aa: CATTQASDEQYF
CDR3nt: TGTGCCACTACTCAGGCGTCCGACGAGCAGTACTTC

d_gene: -
v_gene: TRBV5-1
abundance: -
j_gene: TRBJ2-5
CDR3aa: CASSLVLGQPEETQYF
CDR3nt: TGCGCCAGCAGCTTGGTCCTCGGACAGCCTGAAGAGACCCAGTACTTC

d_gene: -
v_gene: TRBV5-1
abundance: -
j_gene: TRBJ2-7
CDR3aa: CASSFRRASYEQYF
CDR3nt: TGCGCCAGCAGCTTTAGGAGGGCATCCTACGAGCAGTACTTC

d_gene: -
v_gene: TRBV5-5
abundance: -
j_gene: TRBJ1-2
CDR3aa: CASSPPGGSEYGYTF
CDR3nt: TGTGCCAGCAGCCCGCCAGGTGGCAGTGAATATGGCTACACCTTC